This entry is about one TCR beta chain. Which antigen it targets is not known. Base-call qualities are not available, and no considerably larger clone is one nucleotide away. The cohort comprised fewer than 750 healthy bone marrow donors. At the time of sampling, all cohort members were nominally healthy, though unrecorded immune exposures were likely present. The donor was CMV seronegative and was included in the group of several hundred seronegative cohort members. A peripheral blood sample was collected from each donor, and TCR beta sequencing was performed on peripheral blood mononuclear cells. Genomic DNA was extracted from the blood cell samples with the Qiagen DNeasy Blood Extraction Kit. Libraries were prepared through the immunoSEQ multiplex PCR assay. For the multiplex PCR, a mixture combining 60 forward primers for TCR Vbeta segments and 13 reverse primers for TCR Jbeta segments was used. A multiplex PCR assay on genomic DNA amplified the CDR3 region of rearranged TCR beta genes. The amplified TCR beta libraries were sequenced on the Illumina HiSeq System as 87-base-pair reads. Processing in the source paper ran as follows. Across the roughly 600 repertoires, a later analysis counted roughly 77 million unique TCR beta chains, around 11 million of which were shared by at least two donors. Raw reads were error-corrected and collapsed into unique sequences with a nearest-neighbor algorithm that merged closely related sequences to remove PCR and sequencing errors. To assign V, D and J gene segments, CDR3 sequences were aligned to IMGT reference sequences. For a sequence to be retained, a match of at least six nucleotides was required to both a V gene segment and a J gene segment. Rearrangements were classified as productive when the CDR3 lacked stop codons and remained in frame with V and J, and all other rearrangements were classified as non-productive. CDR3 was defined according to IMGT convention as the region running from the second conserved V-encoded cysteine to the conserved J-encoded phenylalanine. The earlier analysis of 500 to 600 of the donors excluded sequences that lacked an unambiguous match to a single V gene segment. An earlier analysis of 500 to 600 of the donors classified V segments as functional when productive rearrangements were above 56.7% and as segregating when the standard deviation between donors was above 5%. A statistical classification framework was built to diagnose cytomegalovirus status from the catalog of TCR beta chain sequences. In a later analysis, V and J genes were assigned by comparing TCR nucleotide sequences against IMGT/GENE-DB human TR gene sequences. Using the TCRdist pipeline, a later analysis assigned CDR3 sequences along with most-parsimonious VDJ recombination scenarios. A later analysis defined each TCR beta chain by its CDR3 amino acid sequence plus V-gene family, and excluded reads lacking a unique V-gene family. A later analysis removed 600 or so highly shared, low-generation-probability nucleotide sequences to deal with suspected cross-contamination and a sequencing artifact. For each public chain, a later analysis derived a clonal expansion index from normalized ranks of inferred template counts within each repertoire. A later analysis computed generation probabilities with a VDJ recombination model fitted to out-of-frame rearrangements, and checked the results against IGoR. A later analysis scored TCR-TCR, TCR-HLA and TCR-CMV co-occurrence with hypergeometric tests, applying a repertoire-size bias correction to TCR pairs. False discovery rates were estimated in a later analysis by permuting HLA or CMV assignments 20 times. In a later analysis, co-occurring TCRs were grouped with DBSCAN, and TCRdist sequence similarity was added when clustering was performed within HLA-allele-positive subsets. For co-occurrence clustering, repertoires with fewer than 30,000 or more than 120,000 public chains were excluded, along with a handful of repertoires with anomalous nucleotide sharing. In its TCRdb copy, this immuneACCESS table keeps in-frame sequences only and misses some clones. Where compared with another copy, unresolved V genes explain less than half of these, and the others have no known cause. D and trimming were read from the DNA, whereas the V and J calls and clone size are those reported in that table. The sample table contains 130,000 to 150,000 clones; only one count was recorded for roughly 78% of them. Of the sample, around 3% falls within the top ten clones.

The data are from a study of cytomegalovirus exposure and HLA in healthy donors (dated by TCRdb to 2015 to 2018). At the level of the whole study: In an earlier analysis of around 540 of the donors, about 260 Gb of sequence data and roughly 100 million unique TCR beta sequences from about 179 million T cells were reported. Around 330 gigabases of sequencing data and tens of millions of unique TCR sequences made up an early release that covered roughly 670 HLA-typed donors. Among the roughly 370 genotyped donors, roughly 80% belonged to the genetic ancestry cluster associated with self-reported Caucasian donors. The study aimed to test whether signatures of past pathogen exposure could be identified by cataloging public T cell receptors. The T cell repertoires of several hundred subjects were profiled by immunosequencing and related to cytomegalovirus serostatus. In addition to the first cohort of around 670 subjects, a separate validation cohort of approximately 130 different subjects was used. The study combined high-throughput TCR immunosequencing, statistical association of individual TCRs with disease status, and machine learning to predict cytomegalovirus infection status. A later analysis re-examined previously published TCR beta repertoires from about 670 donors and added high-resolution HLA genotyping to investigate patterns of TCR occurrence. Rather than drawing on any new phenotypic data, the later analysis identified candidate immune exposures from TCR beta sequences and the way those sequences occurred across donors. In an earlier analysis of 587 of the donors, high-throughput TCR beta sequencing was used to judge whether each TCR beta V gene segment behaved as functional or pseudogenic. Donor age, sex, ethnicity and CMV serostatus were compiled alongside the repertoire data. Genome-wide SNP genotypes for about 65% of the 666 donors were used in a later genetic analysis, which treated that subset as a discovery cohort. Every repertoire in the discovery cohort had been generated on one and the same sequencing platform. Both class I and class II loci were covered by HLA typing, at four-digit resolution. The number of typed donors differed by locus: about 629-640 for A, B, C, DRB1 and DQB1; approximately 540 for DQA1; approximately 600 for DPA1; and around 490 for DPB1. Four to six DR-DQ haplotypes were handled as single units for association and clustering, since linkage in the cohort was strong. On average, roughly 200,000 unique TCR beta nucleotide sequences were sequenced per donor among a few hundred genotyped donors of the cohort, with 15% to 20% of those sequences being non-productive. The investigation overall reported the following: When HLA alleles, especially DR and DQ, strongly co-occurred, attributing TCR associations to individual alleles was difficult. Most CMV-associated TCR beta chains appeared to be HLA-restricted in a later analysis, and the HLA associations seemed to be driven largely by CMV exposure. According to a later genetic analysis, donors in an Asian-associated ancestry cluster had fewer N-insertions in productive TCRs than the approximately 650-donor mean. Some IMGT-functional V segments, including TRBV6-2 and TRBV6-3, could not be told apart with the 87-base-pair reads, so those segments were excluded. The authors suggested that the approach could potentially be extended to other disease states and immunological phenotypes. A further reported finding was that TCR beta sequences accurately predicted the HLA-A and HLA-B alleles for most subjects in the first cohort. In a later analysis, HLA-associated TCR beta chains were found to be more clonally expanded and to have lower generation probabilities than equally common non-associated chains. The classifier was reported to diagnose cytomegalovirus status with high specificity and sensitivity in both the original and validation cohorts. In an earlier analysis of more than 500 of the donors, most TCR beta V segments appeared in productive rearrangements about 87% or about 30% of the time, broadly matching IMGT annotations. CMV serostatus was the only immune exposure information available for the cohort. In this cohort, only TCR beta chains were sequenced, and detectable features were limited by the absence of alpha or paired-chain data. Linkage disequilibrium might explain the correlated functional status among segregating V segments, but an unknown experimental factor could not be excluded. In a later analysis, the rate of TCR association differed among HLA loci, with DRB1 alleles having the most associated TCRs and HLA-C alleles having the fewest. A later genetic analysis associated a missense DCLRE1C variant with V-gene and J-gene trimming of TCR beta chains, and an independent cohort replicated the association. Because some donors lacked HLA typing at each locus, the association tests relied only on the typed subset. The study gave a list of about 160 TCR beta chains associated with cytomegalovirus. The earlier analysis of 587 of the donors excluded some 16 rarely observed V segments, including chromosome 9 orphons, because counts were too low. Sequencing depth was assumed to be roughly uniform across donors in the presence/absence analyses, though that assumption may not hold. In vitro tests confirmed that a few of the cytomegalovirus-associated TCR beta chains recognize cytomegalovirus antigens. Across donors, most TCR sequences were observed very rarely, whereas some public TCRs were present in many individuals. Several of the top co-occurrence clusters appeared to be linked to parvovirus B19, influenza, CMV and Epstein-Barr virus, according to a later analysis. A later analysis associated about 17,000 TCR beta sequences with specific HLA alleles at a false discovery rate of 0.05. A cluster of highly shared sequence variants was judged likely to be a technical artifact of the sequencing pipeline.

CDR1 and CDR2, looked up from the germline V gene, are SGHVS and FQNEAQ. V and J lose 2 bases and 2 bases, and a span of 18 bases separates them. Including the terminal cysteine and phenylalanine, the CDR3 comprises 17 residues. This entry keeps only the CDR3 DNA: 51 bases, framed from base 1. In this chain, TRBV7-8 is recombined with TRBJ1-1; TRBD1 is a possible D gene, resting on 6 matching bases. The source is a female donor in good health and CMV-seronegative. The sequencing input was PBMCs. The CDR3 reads CASSLRVSGQSNTEAFF. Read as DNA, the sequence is TGTGCCAGCAGCTTAAGGGTTTCCGGACAGTCTAACACTGAAGCTTTCTTT.